This is a list of T cell receptor beta chains from one sample in a study of shared clonotypes between healthy human individuals. The method was immunoSEQ multiplex PCR; TCRdb's version includes in-frame clones alone and lacks a portion of them. The sample yields around 530,000 clones, roughly 79% seen once. Sequences were obtained from PBMCs. The receptors shown here come from a woman aged 40-49 years in good health. Some clones in this sample may be carry-over from other donors' samples. CDR3s include the opening cysteine and the closing phenylalanine or tryptophan. The order of the fields is J gene, clone size, V gene, D gene, CDR3 protein, CDR3 DNA. D genes are given only for firm matches. For some rows the clone size is stated as once, few or many, or as a class when expanded; others skip it.

>TRBJ2-3|many|TRBV4-2|.
CASSQDKRITDTQYF
TGTGCCAGCAGCCAAGATAAGCGAATCACAGATACGCAGTATTTT
>TRBJ2-7|.|TRBV7-8|.
CASSLAGQLYEQYF
TGTGCCAGCAGCTTAGCGGGTCAGTTATACGAGCAGTACTTC
>TRBJ2-3|.|TRBV27|.
CASRPFIVGGGPSTDTQYF
TGTGCCAGCAGACCATTTATCGTCGGTGGGGGACCCAGCACAGATACGCAGTATTTT
>TRBJ2-2|few|TRBV5-1|.
CASSLAGGNTGELFF
TGCGCCAGCAGCTTGGCCGGCGGTAACACCGGGGAGCTGTTTTTT
>TRBJ2-1|.|TRBV6-1|.
CASSEKANLKEYNEQFF
TGTGCCAGCAGTGAAAAGGCCAACCTTAAAGAATACAATGAGCAGTTCTTC
>TRBJ2-7|.|TRBV7-8|TRBD1
CASSLVQGATYEQYF
TGTGCCAGCAGCTTAGTACAGGGGGCGACCTACGAGCAGTACTTC
>TRBJ1-5|few|TRBV28|.
CASTFPGQVGDQPQHF
TGTGCCAGCACCTTCCCAGGGCAGGTGGGCGATCAGCCCCAGCATTTT
>TRBJ2-1|.|TRBV28|TRBD2
CASNRLAGGSYNEQFF
TGTGCCAGCAACAGACTAGCGGGAGGTTCCTACAATGAGCAGTTCTTC
>TRBJ1-2|.|TRBV7-9|.
CASRPAGSNYGYTF
TGTGCCAGCCGACCGGCGGGGTCTAACTATGGCTACACCTTC
>TRBJ1-3|few|TRBV2|TRBD1
CASSDPGQGAGNTIYF
TGTGCCAGCAGTGATCCGGGACAGGGGGCTGGAAACACCATATATTTT
>TRBJ1-6|.|TRBV28|TRBD1
CASSLMAGGRNSPLHF
TGTGCCAGCAGTTTAATGGCAGGGGGTAGGAATTCACCCCTCCACTTT
>TRBJ2-4|.|TRBV4-1|TRBD2
CASALAGGRGKNIQYF
TGCGCCAGCGCGCTAGCGGGAGGGCGAGGCAAAAACATTCAGTACTTC
>TRBJ1-5|few|TRBV28|.
CASSSQVNQPQHF
TGTGCCAGCAGTTCACAGGTCAATCAGCCCCAGCATTTT
>TRBJ2-7|.|TRBV11-2|TRBD2
CASSFGEREVSYEQYF
TGTGCCAGCAGCTTTGGGGAGCGGGAAGTCTCCTACGAGCAGTACTTC
>TRBJ1-5|.|TRBV19|.
CASKGRLPGQPQHF
TGTGCCAGTAAGGGCCGACTGCCTGGGCAGCCCCAGCATTTT
>TRBJ1-1|.|TRBV7-9|.
CASSQNTGNTEAFF
TGTGCCAGCAGCCAGAATACTGGGAACACTGAAGCTTTCTTT
>TRBJ2-2|.|TRBV19|.
CASSIGPRAPTGELFF
TGTGCCAGTAGTATAGGACCCCGGGCCCCAACCGGGGAGCTGTTTTTT
>TRBJ1-1|.|TRBV9|.
CASSVTEINTEAFF
TGTGCCAGCAGCGTGACAGAGATAAACACTGAAGCTTTCTTT
>TRBJ2-3|once|TRBV29-1|TRBD2
CSVDLAGDTQYF
TGCAGCGTTGACCTAGCGGGAGATACGCAGTATTTT
>TRBJ2-3|few|TRBV15|.
CATEDPTEGRTQYF
TGTGCCACCGAGGACCCTACGGAGGGGCGTACGCAGTATTTT
>TRBJ2-1|.|TRBV19|.
CARDMGFAYNEQFF
TGTGCCAGGGACATGGGGTTCGCCTACAATGAGCAGTTCTTC
>TRBJ2-1|once|TRBV4-2|.
CASSQGYMSSYNEQFF
TGTGCCAGCAGCCAAGGGTATATGAGCTCCTACAATGAGCAGTTCTTC
>TRBJ1-5|.|TRBV7-9|.
CASSLADQPQHF
TGTGCCAGCAGCTTGGCGGATCAGCCCCAGCATTTT
>TRBJ1-5|.|TRBV6-1|.
CASSERGAGLVQPQHF
TGTGCCAGCAGTGAAAGAGGAGCAGGGCTGGTCCAGCCCCAGCATTTT
>TRBJ2-4|.|TRBV27|.
CASSPDTTGRNIQYF
TGTGCCAGCAGTCCGGACACAACGGGGAGAAACATTCAGTACTTC
>TRBJ2-5|once|TRBV7-2|TRBD1
CASRFTGEETQYF
TGTGCCAGCAGATTCACAGGGGAAGAGACCCAGTACTTC
>TRBJ2-1|.|TRBV7-8|TRBD2
CASSLLAGPNEQFF
TGTGCCAGCAGCTTACTAGCGGGTCCAAATGAGCAGTTCTTC
>TRBJ1-5|.|TRBV2|.
CASRTDEGGNQPQHF
TGTGCCAGCAGGACGGACGAGGGAGGCAATCAGCCCCAGCATTTT
>TRBJ2-7|.|TRBV4-1|.
CASSPSETGTYEQYF
TGCGCCAGCAGCCCTAGCGAAACCGGTACCTACGAGCAGTACTTC
>TRBJ2-4|few|TRBV9|.
CASSVGRGGIQYF
TGTGCCAGCAGCGTAGGGCGGGGTGGCATTCAGTACTTC
>TRBJ2-3|.|TRBV11-1|TRBD2
CASSFLGLATDTQYF
TGTGCCAGCAGCTTTCTGGGACTAGCAACAGATACGCAGTATTTT
>TRBJ2-7|.|TRBV18|TRBD1
CASSSLRDRGGEQYF
TGTGCCAGCTCATCGCTCCGGGACAGGGGAGGCGAGCAGTACTTC
>TRBJ2-7|.|TRBV6-4|TRBD2
CASRMGLAGSQVRSYEQYF
TGTGCCAGCAGGATGGGACTAGCGGGATCTCAGGTCCGATCCTACGAGCAGTACTTC
>TRBJ1-1|.|TRBV25-1|.
CASSTTGPETSEAFF
TGTGCCAGCAGTACAACAGGGCCCGAGACGAGTGAAGCTTTCTTT
>TRBJ2-3|.|TRBV18|.
CASSPVAASPFTDTQYF
TGTGCCAGCTCACCGGTGGCCGCTAGTCCTTTCACAGATACGCAGTATTTT
>TRBJ1-3|.|TRBV7-6|.
CASRPSPGNTIYF
TGTGCCAGCAGGCCCTCCCCTGGAAACACCATATATTTT
>TRBJ1-5|.|TRBV5-1|.
CASSLAGNSNQPQHF
TGCGCCAGCAGCTTGGCCGGGAATAGCAATCAGCCCCAGCATTTT
>TRBJ1-5|.|TRBV28|TRBD1
CASKGVGGWQPQHF
TGTGCCAGCAAAGGGGTAGGGGGCTGGCAGCCCCAGCATTTT
>TRBJ2-3|.|TRBV6-1|.
CASRSARTDTQYF
TGTGCCAGCAGATCGGCGCGCACAGATACGCAGTATTTT
>TRBJ2-6|.|TRBV18|.
CASSPGAGANVLTF
TGTGCCAGCTCACCAGGGGCTGGGGCCAACGTCCTGACTTTC
>TRBJ2-2|.|TRBV7-9|TRBD2
CASSPGATSGRNTGELFF
TGTGCCAGCAGCCCAGGGGCGACTAGCGGGAGAAACACCGGGGAGCTGTTTTTT
>TRBJ2-7|.|TRBV18|.
CASSPLGGRAEQYF
TGTGCCAGCTCACCGCTGGGGGGGCGCGCCGAGCAGTACTTC
>TRBJ2-1|.|TRBV15|.
CATSIIAASYNEQFF
TGTGCCACCAGCATTATAGCGGCGTCCTACAATGAGCAGTTCTTC
>TRBJ1-2|.|TRBV2|.
CASRNYGYTF
TGTGCCAGCAGGAACTATGGCTACACCTTC
>TRBJ2-3|.|TRBV7-2|.
CASSLGRVARADTQYF
TGTGCCAGCAGCTTAGGTCGTGTGGCGCGTGCAGATACGCAGTATTTT
>TRBJ2-7|once|TRBV5-1|TRBD2
CASSLAIGTSFPYEQYF
TGCGCCAGCAGCTTGGCAATAGGGACTAGCTTTCCCTACGAGCAGTACTTC
>TRBJ2-7|.|TRBV10-2|TRBD1
CASSESRDRGLGEQYF
TGCGCCAGCAGTGAGTCCCGGGACAGGGGGCTCGGCGAGCAGTACTTC
>TRBJ2-2|once|TRBV28|TRBD2
CASSLGTSGYTDAGELFF
TGTGCCAGCAGTTTAGGGACTAGCGGGTATACGGACGCCGGGGAGCTGTTTTTT
>TRBJ1-5|.|TRBV11-1|TRBD1
CASSFVNGGQGGNQPQHF
TGTGCCAGCAGCTTCGTCAATGGGGGACAGGGTGGTAATCAGCCCCAGCATTTT
>TRBJ2-2|once|TRBV7-9|.
CASSHHTGRGGELFF
TGTGCCAGCAGCCACCATACCGGAAGGGGCGGGGAGCTGTTTTTT
>TRBJ1-1|once|TRBV5-1|.
CASSQTPQNTEAFF
TGCGCCAGCAGCCAAACCCCACAGAACACTGAAGCTTTCTTT
>TRBJ2-7|.|TRBV18|.
CASSPDSAAGEQYF
TGTGCCAGCTCACCTGACTCTGCGGCAGGGGAGCAGTACTTC
>TRBJ2-7|.|TRBV5-4|.
CASSLMDGYEQYF
TGTGCCAGCAGCTTGATGGACGGCTACGAGCAGTACTTC
>TRBJ2-7|.|TRBV7-8|.
CASSQFAFTYEQYF
TGTGCCAGCAGCCAGTTCGCGTTCACCTACGAGCAGTACTTC
>TRBJ1-2|many|TRBV6-1|.
CASSWSGTAEYGYTF
TGTGCCAGCAGTTGGTCCGGGACGGCAGAATATGGCTACACCTTC
>TRBJ2-7|.|TRBV9|.
CASSVGLNSYEQYF
TGTGCCAGCAGCGTAGGACTTAACTCCTACGAGCAGTACTTC